Shown below are 21 T cell receptor beta chains from a single sample sequenced in a study of T-cell memory formation after mild COVID-19. TCRdb reprocessed the 5' RACE reads with MiXCR, giving one entry per CDR3 protein. Among 550,000 to 700,000 distinct CDR3 sequences listed, around 17% were seen once. The sequenced sample consisted of PBMCs or a T cell subset sorted from them (not recorded which). The receptors were sampled from an adult woman who had mild COVID-19 (a few samples of this study predate the infection). Cell type and time point are not known.

This clonotype was recorded at least ten times. The chain combines TRBV5-4 with TRBJ2-2; the D gene could be TRBD1 or TRBD2 (5 bases each). V lost 3 bases to trimming and J lost 1 base, with 10 bases between them. The length of the CDR3 is 15 residues. Germline values: CDR1 SGHNT, CDR2 YYREEE (reference sequence). The CDR3 spells CASSSGTLNTGELFF. The CDR3 nucleotides are TGTGCCAGCAGCTCCGGGACGCTGAACACCGGGGAGCTGTTTTTT.

The rearrangement links TRBV7-9 to TRBJ1-2, with 7 bases identical to TRBD1. Germline assignment: CDR1 SEHNR and CDR2 FQNEAQ (reference sequence). CDR3 length equals 13 residues. V was pared by 5 bases and J by 8 bases, with 8 bases of the junction left unmatched. The CDR3 DNA reads as TGTGCCAGCAGCCAACAGGGGATTGACGGCTACACCTTC. This codes for CASSQQGIDGYTF.

The rearrangement links TRBV9 to TRBJ2-7, with D possibly matching TRBD2 (5 bases). Germline V gene data show CDR1 as SGDLS and CDR2 as YYNGEE. This CDR3 spans 14 amino acids. The V end lost 0 bases, the J end lost 0 bases, and 7 bases lay between the germline ends. CDR3: CASSVAGFSYEQYF. The CDR3 bases are TGTGCCAGCAGCGTAGCGGGATTCTCCTACGAGCAGTACTTC.

The rearrangement links TRBV11-2 to TRBJ2-4; a possible D gene is TRBD1 (6 bases). CDR3 length: 18 amino acids. Germline-derived CDR1 and CDR2 are SGHAT and FQNNGV. Trimming pared 1 base from V and 2 bases from J, leaving 18 bases between. This chain's CDR3 is CASSLVHSRGETKNIQYF. The CDR3 coding sequence is TGTGCCAGCAGCTTAGTCCACTCCAGGGGCGAGACCAAAAACATTCAGTACTTC.

This rearrangement joins TRBV6-5 to TRBJ2-7; no reliable D call. Trimming removed 0 bases at V and 5 bases at J, with 8 bases between. This CDR3 contains 13 residues. The germline gives CDR1 MNHEY, CDR2 SVGAGI. This chain's CDR3 is CASSYSFRDEQYF. The CDR3 DNA follows: TGTGCCAGCAGTTACTCGTTTAGGGACGAGCAGTACTTC.

This chain connects TRBV6-5 to TRBJ1-2, with D possibly TRBD1 on 6 matching bases. Germline loops: CDR1 MNHEY, CDR2 SVGAGI. Trimming pared 5 bases from V and 4 bases from J, leaving 11 bases between. This CDR3 contains 13 residues. The CDR3 loop is CASSVTGSYGYTF. CDR3 DNA sequence: TGTGCCAGCAGTGTTACAGGGTCCTATGGCTACACCTTC.

This clonotype came up a few times. This chain connects TRBV24-1 to TRBJ2-3, with TRBD2 as a possible D gene (7 bases). The CDR3 consists of 15 residues. V lost 6 bases and J 6 bases, leaving 18 bases between the germline ends. Germline V lookup: CDR1 KGHDR, CDR2 SFDVKD. DNA of the CDR3: TGTGCCACCAGTAATGGGGGGGGGGCGGCGGATACGCAGTATTTT. As protein: CATSNGGGAADTQYF.

The gene calls are TRBV24-1 and TRBJ2-3, with TRBD1 matching 7 bases. Germline assignment: CDR1 KGHDR and CDR2 SFDVKD. With 8 bases clipped from V and 0 bases from J, the junction kept 7 bases outside the gene matches. CDR3 length: 15 residues. The CDR3, as DNA: TGTGCCACCAAAAGGGGGACAGCGAGCACAGATACGCAGTATTTT. This translates into CATKRGTASTDTQYF.

The chain joins TRBV3-1 to TRBJ2-2; D is unresolved. The CDR3 runs to 14 residues. Trimming cost V 0 bases and J 6 bases, with 8 bases left between them. Germline V gene lookup returns CDR1 LGHDT and CDR2 YNNKEL (reference sequence). CDR3 bases: TGTGCCAGCAGCCAAGATGCGAGTTCCGGGGAGCTGTTTTTT. Encoded protein: CASSQDASSGELFF.

This chain links TRBV7-9 with TRBJ2-5; TRBD1 matches 12 bases. Germline assignment: CDR1 SEHNR and CDR2 FQNEAQ (reference sequence). The CDR3 runs 17 residues. The ends lost 0 bases at V and 5 bases at J; junction bases unmatched: 7. The CDR3 DNA follows: TGTGCCAGCAGCTTAGCATCCGGGACAGGGGGCATGGAGACCCAGTACTTC. It translates to CASSLASGTGGMETQYF.

This clonotype was picked up one time. The genes are TRBV5-6 and TRBJ2-3, with 10 bases fitting TRBD2. This CDR3 contains 14 residues. CDR1 and CDR2 from the germline V gene are SGHDT and YYEEEE. V shed 0 bases and J 9 bases; nucleotides not matched to a gene: 4. Written as DNA, the CDR3 is TGTGCCAGCAGCTTGGGCCTAGCGGGAGCCACGCAGTATTTT. Its translation: CASSLGLAGATQYF. Filled out from reference TRBV5-6 and TRBJ2-3, the complete variable domain reads DAGVTQSPTHLIKTRGQQVTLRCSPKSGHDTVSWYQQALGQGPQFIFQYYEEEERQRGNFPDRFSGHQFPNYSSELNVNALLLGDSALYLCASSLGLAGATQYFGPGTRLTVL.

As regards this clonotype: An end of the junction does not agree with germline; a read error may underlie this. The rearrangement links TRBV18 to TRBJ1-1, with D unclear. Germline CDR1 KGHSH, CDR2 LQKENI. The CDR3 has 13 amino acids. As DNA, the CDR3 is TGTGCCAGCTCACAGGAAATGAACACTGAAGCTCTCTTT. Its translation is CASSQEMNTEALF.

J is TRBJ2-5 and V is TRBV6-6; D remains unclear. Trimming removed 0 bases from V and 4 bases from J, with 18 bases in between. This CDR3 spans 17 amino acids. Germline-derived CDR1 and CDR2 are MNHNY and SVGAGI (reference sequence). The CDR3 sequence is CASSYSIGSLSAETQYF. DNA for the CDR3: TGTGCCAGCAGTTACTCGATTGGCAGTCTCTCTGCAGAGACCCAGTACTTC.

Only a few counts were recorded for this clonotype. The chain is built from TRBV5-1 and TRBJ1-4, with a weak D call TRBD1 (5 bases). Germline CDR1 and CDR2: SGHRS and YFSETQ. Trimming removed 3 bases from V and 3 bases from J, with 15 bases in between. CDR3 length equals 16 residues. The DNA for the CDR3 is TGCGCCAGCAGCTCGCTTGGGGGAACTTCTAATGAAAAACTGTTTTTT. This sequence encodes CASSSLGGTSNEKLFF.

This clonotype was counted only a few times. This sequence joins TRBV15 and TRBJ2-1, with 9 nucleotides matching TRBD2. The germline gives CDR1 LNHNV, CDR2 YYDKDF (reference sequence). This CDR3 contains 16 residues. Trimming removed 0 bases from V and 7 bases from J; junction bases left unmatched: 7. The CDR3 nucleotides are TGTGCCACCAGCAGAGATATGGTAGCGGGAGTTAATGAGCAGTTCTTC. Its protein product is CATSRDMVAGVNEQFF. The variable domain in full, completed from reference TRBV15 and TRBJ2-1, reads DAMVIQNPRYQVTQFGKPVTLSCSQTLNHNVMYWYQQKSSQAPKLLFHYYDKDFNNEADTPDNFQSRRPNTSFCFLDIRSPGLGDTAMYLCATSRDMVAGVNEQFFGPGTRLTVL.

This chain links TRBV20-1 with TRBJ2-2; TRBD2 aligns across 10 bases. V trimming: 0 bases; J trimming: 4 bases; junction bases outside the gene matches: 11. The germline CDR1 and CDR2 sequences are DFQATT and SNEGSKA (reference sequence). The CDR3 covers 18 residues. CDR3 loop: CSARDLEKRGGLTGELFF. CDR3 bases: TGCAGTGCTAGAGATTTAGAGAAGCGGGGGGGCCTCACCGGGGAGCTGTTTTTT.

This clonotype was seen more than once but under ten times. This chain connects TRBV6-4 to TRBJ2-1; possibly TRBD1 for D (5 bases). V was trimmed by 2 bases and J by 3 bases, leaving 8 bases between them. CDR1 MRHNA and CDR2 SNTAGT come from the germline V gene. The CDR3 totals 14 residues. The chain's CDR3 is CASSDGQGYNEQFF. The CDR3 DNA sequence: TGTGCCAGCAGTGACGGGCAGGGCTACAATGAGCAGTTCTTC.

The V and J genes are TRBV19 and TRBJ1-3, with D possibly TRBD1 on 5 matching bases. The germline V gene has CDR1 LNHDA and CDR2 SQIVND (reference sequence). Trimming took 5 bases from V and 2 from J, leaving 13 bases between them. The CDR3 is made up of 15 amino acids. The CDR3 region is CASSPIEGPGNTIYF. Written as DNA, the CDR3 is TGTGCCAGTAGTCCGATAGAGGGGCCTGGAAACACCATATATTTT. Complete variable domain (other parts from reference TRBV19 and TRBJ1-3): DGGITQSPKYLFRKEGQNVTLSCEQNLNHDAMYWYRQDPGQGLRLIYYSQIVNDFQKGDIAEGYSVSREKKESFPLTVTSAQKNPTAFYLCASSPIEGPGNTIYFGEGSWLTVV.

This clonotype has just a few counts. V usage is TRBV5-1 and J usage is TRBJ2-7; D is perhaps TRBD2 (6 bases). Germline V gene sequence: CDR1 SGHRS, CDR2 YFSETQ. V was cut by 4 bases and J by 3 bases, with 11 bases left in between. The CDR3 has 13 amino acids. CDR3 loop: CASSITSNYEQYF. The CDR3 DNA sequence: TGCGCCAGCAGCATCACTAGCAACTACGAGCAGTACTTC.

This clonotype has a handful of counts. V gene TRBV10-2 combines with J gene TRBJ1-1; D call uncertain. The V end was cut by 0 bases, the J end by 1 base, with 3 bases between. CDR1 and CDR2 from the germline V gene are WSHSY and SAAADI. This CDR3 is 13 amino acids long. The CDR3 region has the DNA TGCGCCAGCAGTGAGTCGGCGAACACTGAAGCTTTCTTT. Amino acids: CASSESANTEAFF.

This clonotype was found a few times. The chain has TRBV11-2 and TRBJ2-6, with D possibly TRBD1 on 5 matching bases. The length of the CDR3 is 18 residues. The ends were cut back, 6 bases at V and 1 base at J, with 19 bases in the middle. The germline V gene has CDR1 SGHAT and CDR2 FQNNGV. This chain's CDR3 is CASRGHPPKESGANVLTF. In DNA form, the CDR3 reads TGTGCCAGCAGAGGACACCCTCCTAAGGAGTCTGGGGCCAACGTCCTGACTTTC.